Described below is a single T cell receptor beta chain sequence and its context. These data belong to a study of blood T cell repertoires in COVID-19. Overall study: Whether acute or convalescent, the COVID-19 samples came from the United States, Italy and Spain. The cDNA or gDNA used as material had been derived from T cells, B-cell-depleted T cells, or PBMCs.

As processed by the authors: Reference gene primer amplification yielded estimated nucleated cell counts. Method: immunoSEQ multiplex PCR; TCRdb's copy keeps in-frame clones and lacks some. That table supplies the V and J calls and clone size; D and trimming were determined from the DNA. The table lists 150,000 to 200,000 clones, over 70% of them singletons. CDR1 and CDR2 (germline): SEHNR, FQNEAQ (reference sequence). The V and J ends lost 5 bases and 3 bases respectively, with 16 bases between them. CDR3 length: 15 residues. The sequenced material came from peripheral blood. The chain combines TRBV7-9 with TRBJ1-1, with a possible D match to TRBD1 (6 bases). This clonotype was sampled from a woman in her seventies who had recovered from COVID-19. The CDR3 bases are TGTGCCAGCAGCCCCAGTCGCGGGGGGCACACTGAAGCTTTCTTT. Amino acids: CASSPSRGGHTEAFF.